What follows are 31 T cell receptor beta chains derived from one specimen sequenced in a study of beta chain features in type 1 diabetes. Expressed TCRB transcripts were sequenced after all isolated RNA was converted to cDNA. Here immunoSEQ multiplex PCR was the method, and the copy in TCRdb shows in-frame clones only, minus some. The profile shows more than 120,000 clones, 8% to 13% of them singletons. The sample was naive CD4+ T cells from blood. Source of these receptors: a young man in good health.

This clone came up a few times. At the DNA level, this CDR3 is encoded by other sequences in the same sample as well. This rearrangement joins TRBV9 to TRBJ2-2; 7 bases fit TRBD1. V dropped 3 bases and J dropped 5; count of bases not matched to a gene: 1. CDR1 SGDLS and CDR2 YYNGEE come from the germline V gene. The CDR3 covers 13 residues. The CDR3, as DNA: TGTGCCAGCAGCGCACAGGGGACCGGGGAGCTGTTTTTT. This gives the protein CASSAQGTGELFF.

The chain is built from TRBV21-1 and TRBJ2-7; TRBD1, the D gene given by the table, was not confirmed from the DNA. TRBV21-1 is a recognized pseudogene. The CDR3 has 13 residues. The CDR3, as DNA: TGTGCCGGAGGGGACAGACCCGCCTACGAGCAGTACTTC. Amino acids: CAGGDRPAYEQYF.

The gene calls are TRBV6-1 and TRBJ1-5; possible D gene TRBD1, 5 bases. Trimming shortened V by 2 bases and J by 6 bases, and 11 bases separated the two germline ends. Germline CDR1 MNHNS, CDR2 SASEGT. This CDR3 is 14 amino acids long. The CDR3 sequence is CASSERFGGQPQHF. In DNA, the CDR3 is TGTGCCAGCAGTGAAAGGTTCGGGGGTCAGCCCCAGCATTTT.

This clone has just a few counts. This chain uses TRBV7-2 with TRBJ2-3; no reliable D call. Germline CDR1 reads SGHTA; CDR2 reads FQGNSA. CDR3 length equals 14 residues. Trimming removed 5 bases at V and 0 bases at J, with 9 bases between. The CDR3: CASSPLTSTDTQYF. The DNA for the CDR3 is TGTGCCAGCAGCCCCCTGACTAGCACAGATACGCAGTATTTT.

The chain uses TRBV7-2 and TRBJ2-5, with TRBD2 as a possible D gene (7 bases). Trimming removed 5 bases at V and 5 bases at J, with 15 bases between. Germline loops: CDR1 SGHTA, CDR2 FQGNSA. The CDR3 has 14 amino acids. The CDR3 DNA sequence: TGTGCCAGCAGCCGACAAGGGGGGGCTGAGACCCAGTACTTC. It yields the protein CASSRQGGAETQYF.

This clone has a handful of counts. This chain connects TRBV7-9 to TRBJ2-1, with 8 positions matching TRBD2. CDR3 length equals 18 residues. Germline-derived CDR1 and CDR2 are SEHNR and FQNEAQ (reference sequence). The V and J ends lost 2 bases and 1 base, in that order; junction bases with no gene match: 10. The CDR3 is CASSLSGMGGGSYNEQFF. The CDR3 region has the DNA TGTGCCAGCAGCTTATCGGGTATGGGCGGGGGGTCCTACAATGAGCAGTTCTTC.

This clone was detected only a few times. The gene calls are TRBV28 and TRBJ1-6, with D tentatively TRBD1 (6 bases). V shed 1 base and J shed 9 bases, with 13 bases lying between them. CDR1 and CDR2 (germline): MDHEN, SYDVKM. The CDR3 covers 15 residues. The CDR3 DNA sequence: TGTGCCAGCAGTTTATTAGCAGGGGATAGTTCACCCCTCCACTTT. Translating gives CASSLLAGDSSPLHF.

A few counts support this clone. This chain uses TRBV11-3 with TRBJ2-3; a possible D gene is TRBD1 (7 bases). Per the germline V gene, CDR1 is SGHNT and CDR2 is YENEEA. V lost 5 bases and J lost 0, with 12 bases in between. The CDR3 contains 15 residues. The CDR3 region is CASSRGTASTDTQYF. CDR3 DNA sequence: TGTGCCAGCAGCCGCGGGACAGCTAGCACAGATACGCAGTATTTT.

V usage is TRBV5-6 and J usage is TRBJ2-5, with D possibly matching TRBD1 (5 bases). The CDR3 totals 14 residues. CDR1 is SGHDT and CDR2 is YYEEEE in the germline V gene. V lost 4 bases and J 0 bases, leaving 10 bases between the germline ends. CDR3: CASSATVYQETQYF. CDR3 in DNA: TGTGCCAGCAGCGCGACAGTTTACCAAGAGACCCAGTACTTC.

This clone was observed a few times. The same CDR3 can be traced to other DNA sequences in this sample. V usage is TRBV5-4 and J usage is TRBJ2-3, with 9 bases identical to TRBD2. V was pared by 1 base and J by 2 bases, with 5 bases of the junction left unmatched. This CDR3 contains 16 residues. Germline lookup yields CDR1 SGHNT and CDR2 YYREEE (reference sequence). CDR3 DNA sequence: TGTGCCAGCAGCTTGCGAGCGGGGGGACACACAGATACGCAGTATTTT. Protein: CASSLRAGGHTDTQYF.

This clone showed up just a few times. DNA for the CDR3: TGTGCCACCAGCGGCCGGGACAGGAGCTCTGGGGCCAACGTCCTGACTTTC. It codes for CATSGRDRSSGANVLTF. The V and J genes are TRBV15 and TRBJ2-6; 8 nucleotides agree with TRBD1. CDR1 LNHNV and CDR2 YYDKDF come from the germline V gene (reference sequence). V was pared by 5 bases and J by 0 bases, with 6 bases of the junction left unmatched. The CDR3 extends over 17 amino acids.

The chain is built from TRBV10-2 and TRBJ2-5; 9 nucleotides agree with TRBD2. Germline V lookup: CDR1 WSHSY, CDR2 SAAADI. The CDR3 extends over 16 amino acids. With V trimmed by 2 bases and J by 1 base, 5 bases remained unmatched. DNA for the CDR3: TGCGCCAGCAGTGAGGTCGGTAGCGGGAGCCAAGAGACCCAGTACTTC. This translates into CASSEVGSGSQETQYF.

This clone was counted many times. The J gene is TRBJ2-3, the V gene TRBV5-4, with 7 bases identical to TRBD2. Trimming at V came to 3 bases and at J to 4 bases, leaving 2 bases not matched to a gene. Germline loops: CDR1 SGHNT, CDR2 YYREEE (reference sequence). This CDR3 region has 13 residues. In DNA form, the CDR3 reads TGTGCCAGCAGCTCCCGGGGGGCAGATACGCAGTATTTT. Protein: CASSSRGADTQYF.

This clone was observed a handful of times. This chain joins TRBV25-1 and TRBJ2-3, with D uncertain. Trimming took 3 bases from V and 2 from J, leaving 9 bases between them. The CDR3 runs to 14 residues. CDR1 and CDR2 from the germline V gene are MGHDK and SYGVNS. CDR3 in amino acids: CASSDPSSTDTQYF. DNA of the CDR3: TGTGCCAGCAGTGACCCCTCCTCCACAGATACGCAGTATTTT.

The sample holds a few counts of this clone. The V call is TRBV9, the J call TRBJ2-5, with D possibly TRBD2 on 5 matching bases. V lost 0 bases to trimming and J lost 4 bases, with 10 bases between them. The CDR3 spans 14 residues. Germline V gene data show CDR1 as SGDLS and CDR2 as YYNGEE. This chain's CDR3 is CASSVEAVPETQYF. As DNA, the CDR3 is TGTGCCAGCAGCGTAGAAGCGGTCCCAGAGACCCAGTACTTC.

This chain links TRBV15 with TRBJ2-1; TRBD1 matches 7 bases. Losses at the gene ends were 3 bases for V and 5 bases for J; bases not matched to a gene: 4. CDR1 and CDR2 (germline): LNHNV, YYDKDF (reference sequence). This CDR3 comprises 14 residues. CDR3 bases: TGTGCCACCAGCAGTGATACAGGGGACAATGAGCAGTTCTTC. Translating gives CATSSDTGDNEQFF.

This clone was seen a handful of times. The chain is built from TRBV7-3 and TRBJ2-7; TRBD2 matches at 11 bases. Trimming removed 5 bases from V and 4 bases from J; junction bases left unmatched: 7. The CDR3 has 15 amino acids. Germline CDR1 reads SGHTA; CDR2 reads FQGTGA. This CDR3 is CASSKTSGSFYEQYF. CDR3 nucleotides: TGTGCCAGCAGCAAAACTAGCGGGAGTTTTTACGAGCAGTACTTC. Complete variable domain (other parts from reference TRBV7-3 and TRBJ2-7): GAGVSQTPSNKVTEKGKYVELRCDPISGHTALYWYRQSLGQGPEFLIYFQGTGAADDSGLPNDRFFAVRPEGSVSTLKIQRTERGDSAVYLCASSKTSGSFYEQYFGPGTRLTVT.

This clone showed up just a few times. The chain has TRBV4-3 and TRBJ2-1; D gene unclear. Germline V gene lookup returns CDR1 LGHNA and CDR2 YSLEER. V was cut by 0 bases and J by 4 bases, with 13 bases left in between. This CDR3 is built from 16 residues. In nucleotides, the CDR3 is TGCGCCAGCAGCCAAGATTACCAGGTGGCATACAATGAGCAGTTCTTC. This codes for CASSQDYQVAYNEQFF.

J is TRBJ2-5 and V is TRBV7-9, with TRBD2 as a possible D gene (7 bases). The V and J ends lost 0 bases and 5 bases respectively, with 10 bases between them. CDR3 length: 14 amino acids. From germline, CDR1 is SEHNR and CDR2 FQNEAQ (reference sequence). The CDR3 nucleotides are TGTGCCAGCAGCTTAGCGGAGGGGGGGGAGACCCAGTACTTC. Translating gives CASSLAEGGETQYF.

This clone was seen more than once but under ten times. This chain uses TRBV9 with TRBJ2-3, with 13 bases that match TRBD2. The CDR3 spans 17 residues. The J segment lost 8 bases and the V segment lost 0 bases, leaving 9 bases of the junction unmatched. Per the germline V gene, CDR1 is SGDLS and CDR2 is YYNGEE. CDR3 sequence reads: CASSVDLTSGGVGTQYF. CDR3 DNA sequence: TGTGCCAGCAGCGTAGACCTCACTAGCGGGGGGGTCGGTACGCAGTATTTT.

CDR3 sequence: CASSYSVAGRNTEAFF. The CDR3 DNA follows: TGTGCCAGCAGTTACTCCGTGGCAGGTCGGAACACTGAAGCTTTCTTT. V is TRBV6-5 and J is TRBJ1-1; D gene ambiguous. This CDR3 comprises 16 residues. Germline values: CDR1 MNHEY, CDR2 SVGAGI. V lost 0 bases, J lost 1 base, and 12 bases lay in between.

This clone has just a few counts. This chain links TRBV7-9 with TRBJ2-2, with 7 positions matching TRBD1. V lost 5 bases, J lost 0 bases, and 6 bases stayed unmatched. Per germline, CDR1 SEHNR and CDR2 FQNEAQ (reference sequence). The CDR3 length is 16 residues. CDR3 nucleotide sequence: TGTGCCAGCAGCCCACTGGACAGGCCGAACACCGGGGAGCTGTTTTTT. Translating gives CASSPLDRPNTGELFF.

The chain recombines TRBV4-1 with TRBJ2-3; TRBD1 matches 11 bases. Per the germline V gene, CDR1 is MGHRA and CDR2 is YSYEKL. The J segment lost 1 base and the V segment lost 3 bases, leaving 6 bases of the junction unmatched. The CDR3 extends over 17 amino acids. CDR3 amino acids: CASSQEDRGRGTDTQYF. The CDR3 nucleotides are TGCGCCAGCAGCCAGGAGGACAGGGGGCGGGGCACAGATACGCAGTATTTT.

This clone has only a few counts. This sample also contains other DNA sequences that code for the same CDR3. The V and J genes are TRBV28 and TRBJ1-5; unclear D gene. V lost 2 bases and J 5 bases, leaving 4 bases between the germline ends. The germline V gene encodes CDR1 MDHEN and CDR2 SYDVKM. The CDR3 is 12 residues long. The CDR3 loop is CASSLRDQPQHF. The CDR3 DNA reads TGTGCCAGCAGTTTACGAGATCAGCCCCAGCATTTT. Filled out from reference TRBV28 and TRBJ1-5, the complete variable domain reads DVKVTQSSRYLVKRTGEKVFLECVQDMDHENMFWYRQDPGLGLRLIYFSYDVKMKEKGDIPEGYSVSREKKERFSLILESASTNQTSMYLCASSLRDQPQHFGDGTRLSIL.

CDR3 DNA: TGTGCCACCGTGACTAGCGGGGGTCGCGGCACAGATACGCAGTATTTT. Translating it yields CATVTSGGRGTDTQYF. The rearrangement links TRBV10-3 to TRBJ2-3, with TRBD2 matching 12 bases. The CDR3 has 16 residues. Germline V gene sequence: CDR1 ENHRY, CDR2 SYGVKD. Trimming removed 10 bases from V and 1 base from J; junction bases left unmatched: 9.

There are a few counts of this clone. The chain joins TRBV28 to TRBJ1-5, with 7 bases fitting TRBD1. This CDR3 is built from 13 residues. The V gene's germline CDR1 is MDHEN and CDR2 SYDVKM. V was clipped by 6 bases and J by 9 bases; unmatched bases: 8. In DNA, the CDR3 is TGTGCCAGCAGAGGACAGGCAGCAGGGCCCCAGCATTTT. Protein product: CASRGQAAGPQHF.

This clone was detected a few times. The V gene is TRBV6-6, the J gene TRBJ1-1; the D is unclear. With 9 bases removed from V and 5 bases from J, the gap between germline ends came to 16 bases. Germline CDR1 is MNHNY and CDR2 is SVGAGI (reference sequence). The CDR3 totals 13 residues. The CDR3 region is CASHTREDTEAFF. CDR3 in DNA: TGTGCCAGTCATACGCGGGAGGATACTGAAGCTTTCTTT.

The chain links TRBV7-9 to TRBJ1-2, with D possibly TRBD1 on 5 matching bases. With 1 base removed from V and 4 bases from J, the gap between germline ends came to 19 bases. Germline assignment: CDR1 SEHNR and CDR2 FQNEAQ (reference sequence). CDR3 length: 17 residues. The CDR3 DNA reads TGTGCCAGCAGCTTAGAAGGGGTCGGCGGATCCTCCTATGGCTACACCTTC. It yields the protein CASSLEGVGGSSYGYTF.

This clone came up a few times. CDR3 in amino acids: CASSKSLAPDTQYF. DNA for the CDR3: TGTGCCAGTAGTAAAAGTCTAGCGCCAGATACGCAGTATTTT. This sequence joins TRBV19 and TRBJ2-3, with D perhaps TRBD2 (6 bases). The CDR3 spans 14 residues. From germline, CDR1 is LNHDA and CDR2 SQIVND (reference sequence). The ends were cut back, 4 bases at V and 4 bases at J, with 12 bases in the middle.

V gene TRBV5-4 combines with J gene TRBJ2-7, with 10 bases matching TRBD1. Germline values: CDR1 SGHNT, CDR2 YYREEE (reference sequence). The V gene end was trimmed by 0 bases and the J gene end by 4 bases; junction bases not matched to a gene: 4. The CDR3 extends over 15 amino acids. The CDR3 nucleotides are TGTGCCAGCAGCTTGGGGGGACAGGGGCCTTACGAGCAGTACTTC. Amino acids: CASSLGGQGPYEQYF.

The chain joins TRBV10-3 to TRBJ2-7, with 10 bases that match TRBD2. V dropped 4 bases and J dropped 6; count of bases not matched to a gene: 9. This CDR3 comprises 15 residues. The germline gives CDR1 ENHRY, CDR2 SYGVKD. Here the CDR3 DNA reads TGTGCCATCAGTGTGAGCGAGCGGGGGGGCTTCGAGCAGTACTTC. Amino acid sequence: CAISVSERGGFEQYF.